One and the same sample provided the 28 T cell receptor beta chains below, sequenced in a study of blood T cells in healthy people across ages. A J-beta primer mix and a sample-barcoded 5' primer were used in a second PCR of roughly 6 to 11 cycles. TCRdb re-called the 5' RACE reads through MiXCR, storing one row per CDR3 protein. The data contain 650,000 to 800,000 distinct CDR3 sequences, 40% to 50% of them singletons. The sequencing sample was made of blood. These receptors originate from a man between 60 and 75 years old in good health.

The CDR3 sequence is CASSLSWSSGENEQFF. The CDR3 nucleotides read TGCGCCAGCAGCTTGTCTTGGTCTAGCGGGGAGAATGAGCAGTTCTTC. The V gene is TRBV5-1, the J gene TRBJ2-1; 9 bases line up with TRBD2. V lost 1 base and J lost 7; bases outside the gene matches: 9. The CDR3 totals 16 residues. CDR1 SGHRS and CDR2 YFSETQ come from the germline V gene.

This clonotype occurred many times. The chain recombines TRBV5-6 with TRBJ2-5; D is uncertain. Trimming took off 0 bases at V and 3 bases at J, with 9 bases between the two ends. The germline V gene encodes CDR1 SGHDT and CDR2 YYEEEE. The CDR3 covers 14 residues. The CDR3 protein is CASSLGSAEETQYF. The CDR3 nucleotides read TGTGCCAGCAGCTTGGGATCCGCGGAAGAGACCCAGTACTTC.

The CDR3 bases are TGTGCCAGCTCACGTGGAGACGGGGCTCAGCGGACCCAGTACTTC. Translated, it gives CASSRGDGAQRTQYF. V usage is TRBV18 and J usage is TRBJ2-5; D may be TRBD1 or TRBD2 (5 bases each). The length of the CDR3 is 15 residues. Trimming pared 4 bases from V and 7 bases from J, leaving 19 bases between. Germline V gene sequence: CDR1 KGHSH, CDR2 LQKENI.

CDR3 nucleotide sequence: TGCGCCAGCAGCTTGGAGGAGGGACGTCTGTTCTTC. This codes for CASSLEEGRLFF. V usage is TRBV5-1 and J usage is TRBJ2-1, with a possible D match to TRBD2 (6 bases). Germline values: CDR1 SGHRS, CDR2 YFSETQ. The CDR3 runs to 12 residues. Trimming stripped 0 bases from V and 15 bases from J, with 13 bases between.

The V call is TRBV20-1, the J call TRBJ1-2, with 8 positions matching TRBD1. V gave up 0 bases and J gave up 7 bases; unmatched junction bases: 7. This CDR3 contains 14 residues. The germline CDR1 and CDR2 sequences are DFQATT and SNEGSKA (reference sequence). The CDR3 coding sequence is TGCAGTGCTAGAGATGTGGCAGGGGGCATTGGCTACACCTTC. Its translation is CSARDVAGGIGYTF.

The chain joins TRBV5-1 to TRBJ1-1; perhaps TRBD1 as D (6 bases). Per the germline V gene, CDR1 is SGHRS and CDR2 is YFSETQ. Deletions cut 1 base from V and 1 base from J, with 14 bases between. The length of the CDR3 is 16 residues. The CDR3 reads CASSLFRGASNTEAFF. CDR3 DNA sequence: TGCGCCAGCAGCTTGTTCAGGGGCGCATCGAACACTGAAGCTTTCTTT.

The CDR3 bases are TGTGCCAGCAGCCCCAAGGGACAGCAAGAGACCCAGTACTTC. Amino acids: CASSPKGQQETQYF. The chain carries TRBV7-7 and TRBJ2-4, with 7 bases aligning to TRBD1. The J call may be in error: the DNA end matches TRBJ2-5 better. This CDR3 contains 14 residues. Germline V gives CDR1 SSHAT, CDR2 FNYEAQ (reference sequence).

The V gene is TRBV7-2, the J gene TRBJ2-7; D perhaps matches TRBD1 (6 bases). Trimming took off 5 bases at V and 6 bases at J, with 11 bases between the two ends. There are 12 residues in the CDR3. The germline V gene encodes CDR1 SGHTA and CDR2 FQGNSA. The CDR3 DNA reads TGTGCCAGCAGCCGGGACATCCCCGAGCAGTACTTC. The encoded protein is CASSRDIPEQYF.

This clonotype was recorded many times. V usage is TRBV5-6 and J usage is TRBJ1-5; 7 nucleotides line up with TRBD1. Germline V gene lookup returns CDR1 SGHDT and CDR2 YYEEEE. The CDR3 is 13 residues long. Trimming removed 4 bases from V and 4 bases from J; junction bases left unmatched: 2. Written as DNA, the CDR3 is TGTGCCAGCAGCCTGGGACAGAATCAGCCCCAGCATTTT. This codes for CASSLGQNQPQHF.

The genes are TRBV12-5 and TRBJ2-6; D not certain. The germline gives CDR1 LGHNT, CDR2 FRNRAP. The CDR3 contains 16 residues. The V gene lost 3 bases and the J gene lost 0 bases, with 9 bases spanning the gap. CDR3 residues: CASGLGKSSGANVLTF. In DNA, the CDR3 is TGTGCTAGTGGTTTAGGGAAAAGCTCTGGGGCCAACGTCCTGACTTTC.

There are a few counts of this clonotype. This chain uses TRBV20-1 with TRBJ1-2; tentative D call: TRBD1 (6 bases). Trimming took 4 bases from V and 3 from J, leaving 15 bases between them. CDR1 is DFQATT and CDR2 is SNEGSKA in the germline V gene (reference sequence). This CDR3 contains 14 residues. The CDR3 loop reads CSAIGAPGDYGYTF. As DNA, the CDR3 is TGCAGTGCTATTGGGGCCCCAGGGGACTATGGCTACACCTTC.

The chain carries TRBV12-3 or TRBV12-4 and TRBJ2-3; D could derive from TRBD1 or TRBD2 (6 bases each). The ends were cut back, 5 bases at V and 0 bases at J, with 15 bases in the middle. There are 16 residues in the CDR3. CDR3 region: CASSAYRAGSTDTQYF. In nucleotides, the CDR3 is TGTGCCAGCAGTGCTTACAGGGCGGGGAGCACAGATACGCAGTATTTT.

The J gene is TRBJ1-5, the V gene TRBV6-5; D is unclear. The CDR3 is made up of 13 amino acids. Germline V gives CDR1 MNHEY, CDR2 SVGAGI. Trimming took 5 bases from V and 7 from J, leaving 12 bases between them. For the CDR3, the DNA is TGTGCCAGCAGTAGGGAACCGGGGCAGCCCCAGCATTTT. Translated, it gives CASSREPGQPQHF.

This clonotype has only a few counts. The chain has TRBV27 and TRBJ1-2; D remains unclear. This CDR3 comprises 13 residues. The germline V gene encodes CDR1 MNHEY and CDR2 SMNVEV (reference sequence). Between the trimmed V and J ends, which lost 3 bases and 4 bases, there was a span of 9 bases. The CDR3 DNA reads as TGTGCCAGCAGTTTTACAAGCCGCTATGGCTACACCTTC. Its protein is CASSFTSRYGYTF.

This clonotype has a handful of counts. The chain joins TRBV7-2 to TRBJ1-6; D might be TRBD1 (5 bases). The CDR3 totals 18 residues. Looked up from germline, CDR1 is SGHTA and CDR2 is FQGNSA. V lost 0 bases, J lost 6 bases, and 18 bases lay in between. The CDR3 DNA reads TGTGCCAGCAGCTTAGCAGGGTTGGGGCCGTCCCTTAATTCACCCCTCCACTTT. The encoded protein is CASSLAGLGPSLNSPLHF.

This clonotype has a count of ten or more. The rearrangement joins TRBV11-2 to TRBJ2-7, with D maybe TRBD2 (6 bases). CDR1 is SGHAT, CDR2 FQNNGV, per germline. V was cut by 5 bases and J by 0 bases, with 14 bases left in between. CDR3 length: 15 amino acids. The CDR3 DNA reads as TGTGCCAGCAGCCTCCCCGGGACTCTCTCCTACGAGCAGTACTTC. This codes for CASSLPGTLSYEQYF. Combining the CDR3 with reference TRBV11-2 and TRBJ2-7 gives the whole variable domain EAGVAQSPRYKIIEKRQSVAFWCNPISGHATLYWYQQILGQGPKLLIQFQNNGVVDDSQLPKDRFSAERLKGVDSTLKIQPAKLEDSAVYLCASSLPGTLSYEQYFGPGTRLTVT.

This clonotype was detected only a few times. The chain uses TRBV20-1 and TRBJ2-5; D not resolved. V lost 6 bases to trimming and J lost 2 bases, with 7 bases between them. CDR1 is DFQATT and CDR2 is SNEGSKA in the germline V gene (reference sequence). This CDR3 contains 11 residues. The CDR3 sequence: CSAPTQETQYF. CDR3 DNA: TGCAGTGCCCCTACACAAGAGACCCAGTACTTC.

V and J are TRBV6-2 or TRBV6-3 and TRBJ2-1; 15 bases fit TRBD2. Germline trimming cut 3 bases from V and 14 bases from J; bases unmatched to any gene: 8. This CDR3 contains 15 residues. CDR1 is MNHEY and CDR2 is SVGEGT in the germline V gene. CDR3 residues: CASSYRGTSGGREFF. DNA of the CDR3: TGTGCCAGCAGTTATCGGGGGACTAGCGGGGGGAGGGAGTTCTTC.

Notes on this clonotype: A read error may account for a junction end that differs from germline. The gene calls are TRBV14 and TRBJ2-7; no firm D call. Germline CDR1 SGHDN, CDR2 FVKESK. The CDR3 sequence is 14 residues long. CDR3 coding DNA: TGTGTCAGCAGCCAGAGAGACATTTTGAACGAGCAGTACTTC. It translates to CVSSQRDILNEQYF.

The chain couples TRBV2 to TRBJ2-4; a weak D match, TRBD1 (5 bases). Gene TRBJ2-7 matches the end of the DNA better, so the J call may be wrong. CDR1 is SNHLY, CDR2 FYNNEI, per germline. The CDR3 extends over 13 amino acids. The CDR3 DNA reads TGTGCCAGCAGTGGACAGATCTACTACGAGCAGTACTTC. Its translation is CASSGQIYYEQYF.

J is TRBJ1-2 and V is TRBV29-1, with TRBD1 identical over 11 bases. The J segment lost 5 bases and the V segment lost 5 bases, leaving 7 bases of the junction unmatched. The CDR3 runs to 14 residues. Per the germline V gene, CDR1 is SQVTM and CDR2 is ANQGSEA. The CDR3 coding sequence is TGCAGCGTTAGCCGGACAGGGGGCATGTATGGCTACACCTTC. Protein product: CSVSRTGGMYGYTF.

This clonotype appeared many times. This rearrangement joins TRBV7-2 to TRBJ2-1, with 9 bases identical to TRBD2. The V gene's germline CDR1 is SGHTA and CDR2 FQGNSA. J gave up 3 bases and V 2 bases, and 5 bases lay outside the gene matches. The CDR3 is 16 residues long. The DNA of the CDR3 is TGTGCCAGCAGCTTACGTAGCGGGGGCCTCTACAATGAGCAGTTCTTC. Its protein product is CASSLRSGGLYNEQFF.

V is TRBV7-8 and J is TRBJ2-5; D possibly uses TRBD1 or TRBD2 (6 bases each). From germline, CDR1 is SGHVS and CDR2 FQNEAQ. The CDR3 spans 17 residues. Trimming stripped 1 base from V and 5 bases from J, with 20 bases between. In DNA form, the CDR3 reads TGTGCCAGCAGCTTAGGCCCCACGACAGGTGGGAGGGAGACCCAGTACTTC. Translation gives CASSLGPTTGGRETQYF.

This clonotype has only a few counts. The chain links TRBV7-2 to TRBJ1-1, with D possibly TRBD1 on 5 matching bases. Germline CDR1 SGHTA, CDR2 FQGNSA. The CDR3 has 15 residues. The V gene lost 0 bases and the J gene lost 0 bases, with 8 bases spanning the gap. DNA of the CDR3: TGTGCCAGCAGCTTAGCGGAGGGGCTGAACACTGAAGCTTTCTTT. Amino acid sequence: CASSLAEGLNTEAFF.

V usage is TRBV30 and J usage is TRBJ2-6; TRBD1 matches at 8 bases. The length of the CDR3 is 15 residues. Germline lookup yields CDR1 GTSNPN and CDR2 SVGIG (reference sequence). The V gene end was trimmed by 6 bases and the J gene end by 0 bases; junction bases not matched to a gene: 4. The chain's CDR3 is CACRQGSSGANVLTF. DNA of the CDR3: TGTGCCTGCCGACAGGGGAGCTCTGGGGCCAACGTCCTGACTTTC. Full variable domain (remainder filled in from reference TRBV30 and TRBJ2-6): SQTIHQWPATLVQPVGSPLSLECTVEGTSNPNLYWYRQAAGRGLQLLFYSVGIGQISSEVPQNLSASRPQDRQFILSSKKLLLSDSGFYLCACRQGSSGANVLTFGAGSRLTVL.

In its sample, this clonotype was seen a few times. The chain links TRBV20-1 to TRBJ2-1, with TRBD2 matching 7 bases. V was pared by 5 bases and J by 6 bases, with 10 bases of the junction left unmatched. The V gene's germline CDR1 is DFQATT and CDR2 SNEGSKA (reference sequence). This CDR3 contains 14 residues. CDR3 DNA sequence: TGCAGTGCTCCCAGGACTAGTATTTTCAATGAGCAGTTCTTC. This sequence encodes CSAPRTSIFNEQFF.

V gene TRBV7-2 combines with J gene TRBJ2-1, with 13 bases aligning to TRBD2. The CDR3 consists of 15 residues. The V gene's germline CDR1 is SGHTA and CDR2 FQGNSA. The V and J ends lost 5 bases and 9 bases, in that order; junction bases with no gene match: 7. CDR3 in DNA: TGTGCCAGCAGCCAAAGACTAGCGGGGGGCAGTGAGCAGTTCTTC. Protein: CASSQRLAGGSEQFF.

This chain's CDR3 is CASSQVSGTGADYEQYF. The CDR3 bases are TGTGCCAGCAGCCAAGTTTCAGGGACAGGGGCCGACTACGAGCAGTACTTC. This sequence joins TRBV3-1 and TRBJ2-5; 10 positions match TRBD1. The DNA end favors TRBJ2-7, so the J call may be wrong. The CDR3 spans 17 residues. The germline V gene encodes CDR1 LGHDT and CDR2 YNNKEL (reference sequence).